The rows below give T cell receptor beta chains drawn from one sample of a study of cytomegalovirus exposure and HLA in healthy donors. Clones were read by immunoSEQ multiplex PCR, and TCRdb kept only the in-frame ones, dropping some. The table gives approximately 100,000 clones; the top ten clones make up under 0.7% of it. Sequenced material: PBMCs. The source is a man aged 50-59 years in good health and CMV-seronegative. Both conserved end residues are part of each CDR3. A D gene is named only where the DNA matches it firmly.

V	J	D	CDR3	DNA
TRBV29-1	TRBJ1-1	TRBD1	CSANNRDRVWSGTEAFF	TGCAGCGCCAACAACCGGGACAGGGTATGGTCGGGCACTGAAGCTTTCTTT
TRBV4-2	TRBJ1-5	TRBD1	CASSQGSGGINQPQHF	TGTGCCAGCAGCCAAGGGTCAGGGGGAATAAATCAGCCCCAGCATTTT
TRBV5-6	TRBJ1-4	-	CASSSGVREREKLFF	TGTGCCAGCAGCTCTGGGGTCAGGGAACGGGAAAAACTGTTTTTT
TRBV5-1	TRBJ1-1	TRBD1	CASSSTGMNTEAFF	TGCGCCAGCAGCTCGACAGGGATGAACACTGAAGCTTTCTTT
TRBV27	TRBJ2-3	-	CASSLFARSTDTQYF	TGTGCCAGCAGTTTATTCGCCCGGAGCACAGATACGCAGTATTTT
TRBV7-2	TRBJ1-2	TRBD1	CASSLQGAMNGYTF	TGTGCCAGCAGCCTGCAGGGGGCTATGAATGGCTACACCTTC
TRBV27	TRBJ2-1	-	CASSFNPGGREQFF	TGTGCCAGCAGTTTCAACCCCGGCGGTCGTGAGCAGTTCTTC
TRBV7-3	TRBJ2-7	-	CASSPGSGVEQYF	TGTGCCAGCAGCCCAGGTTCGGGGGTTGAGCAGTACTTC
TRBV7-9	TRBJ2-7	-	CASSLKGLKQYF	TGTGCCAGCAGCTTAAAGGGGTTGAAGCAGTACTTC
TRBV11-1	TRBJ2-7	-	CASRARSSYEQYF	TGTGCCAGCAGAGCACGAAGCTCCTACGAGCAGTACTTC
TRBV4-2	TRBJ2-7	TRBD2	CASSFDGTSEYEQYF	TGTGCCAGCAGCTTCGACGGGACTAGCGAATACGAGCAGTACTTC
TRBV7-6	TRBJ2-7	TRBD1	CASSSPGTGGEQYF	TGTGCCAGCAGCTCTCCCGGGACAGGGGGGGAGCAGTACTTC
TRBV4-3	TRBJ1-1	-	CASSQDLPGGNTEAFF	TGCGCCAGCAGCCAAGATCTTCCGGGGGGAAACACTGAAGCTTTCTTT
TRBV2	TRBJ2-7	TRBD2	CASSPTSGLHEQYF	TGTGCCAGCAGTCCGACTAGCGGGTTACACGAGCAGTACTTC
TRBV6-5	TRBJ1-5	-	CASATRGNQPQHF	TGTGCCAGTGCAACTCGAGGCAATCAGCCCCAGCATTTT
TRBV4-3	TRBJ2-3	TRBD1	CASSQLYAGTGDGSTDTQYF	TGCGCCAGCAGCCAACTATACGCCGGGACAGGGGACGGTAGCACAGATACGCAGTATTTT
TRBV5-6	TRBJ2-5	TRBD2	CASTGGGTQETQYF	TGTGCCAGCACCGGCGGGGGGACTCAAGAGACCCAGTACTTC
TRBV19	TRBJ2-3	TRBD2	CASKSAGLTDTQYF	TGTGCCAGTAAATCAGCGGGGTTAACAGATACGCAGTATTTT
TRBV19	TRBJ2-7	TRBD1	CASSPYRDRGYEQYF	TGTGCCAGTAGTCCCTACCGCGACAGGGGCTACGAGCAGTACTTC
TRBV29-1	TRBJ2-1	-	CSVEGWESYNEQFF	TGCAGCGTTGAAGGTTGGGAGTCCTACAATGAGCAGTTCTTC
TRBV15	TRBJ2-7	TRBD2	CATSRALGGRHTPYEQYF	TGTGCCACCAGCAGAGCCCTCGGGGGGAGACACACACCCTACGAGCAGTACTTC
TRBV30	TRBJ1-5	-	CAWDKGNQPQHF	TGTGCCTGGGATAAGGGGAATCAGCCCCAGCATTTT
TRBV5-1	TRBJ1-3	-	CASSFDNSGNTIYF	TGCGCCAGCAGCTTTGACAACTCTGGAAACACCATATATTTT
TRBV9	TRBJ1-2	-	CASSVSGTSPGYTF	TGTGCCAGCAGCGTCAGCGGGACAAGTCCGGGCTACACCTTC
TRBV5-4	TRBJ1-4	TRBD1	CASSLVGGGDEKLFF	TGTGCCAGCAGCTTGGTCGGAGGGGGCGATGAAAAACTGTTTTTT
TRBV7-6	TRBJ1-4	-	CASSLNGATNEKLFF	TGTGCCAGCAGCTTAAACGGTGCAACTAATGAAAAACTGTTTTTT
TRBV15	TRBJ1-6	-	CATSRAGIYNSPLHF	TGTGCCACCAGCAGGGCCGGGATCTATAATTCACCCCTCCACTTT
TRBV2	TRBJ1-1	TRBD1	CASSVGQGNTEAFF	TGTGCCAGCAGTGTCGGACAGGGGAACACTGAAGCTTTCTTT
TRBV18	TRBJ1-1	-	CASSPYRDINTEAFF	TGTGCCAGCTCACCGTACCGGGACATAAACACTGAAGCTTTCTTT
TRBV18	TRBJ1-5	-	CASSTLRDQPQHF	TGTGCCAGCTCCACCCTGAGGGATCAGCCCCAGCATTTT
TRBV5-1	TRBJ2-3	TRBD2	CASSSGLATTDTQYF	TGCGCCAGCAGCTCAGGACTAGCGACCACAGATACGCAGTATTTT
TRBV10-3	TRBJ1-1	TRBD1	CAIRDRYAEAFF	TGTGCCATCAGGGACAGGTACGCTGAAGCTTTCTTT
TRBV6-1	TRBJ2-2	TRBD1	CASSEVHPLGDRAPGELFF	TGTGCCAGCAGTGAAGTACACCCCCTCGGAGACAGGGCCCCCGGGGAGCTGTTTTTT
TRBV10-1	TRBJ2-5	-	CASSESVFGGAETQYF	TGCGCCAGCAGTGAGTCTGTATTCGGAGGGGCGGAGACCCAGTACTTC
TRBV6-5	TRBJ1-5	TRBD1	CASSRDRGHQPQHF	TGTGCCAGCAGTAGGGACAGGGGGCATCAGCCCCAGCATTTT
TRBV18	TRBJ2-5	-	CASSPLRAGYQETQYF	TGTGCCAGCTCACCCCTCAGGGCCGGGTACCAAGAGACCCAGTACTTC
TRBV5-1	TRBJ2-4	TRBD1	CASSGGTGAWEAKNIQYF	TGCGCCAGCAGCGGTGGGACAGGGGCGTGGGAGGCCAAAAACATTCAGTACTTC
TRBV5-1	TRBJ2-5	TRBD2	CASSVGTSGGQETQYF	TGCGCCAGCAGCGTCGGGACTAGCGGAGGCCAAGAGACCCAGTACTTC
TRBV11-3	TRBJ2-3	-	CASSSRTTTDTQYF	TGTGCCAGCAGCTCCAGGACAACCACAGATACGCAGTATTTT
TRBV18	TRBJ1-1	TRBD1	CASSPGQGEEAFF	TGTGCCAGCTCTCCAGGACAGGGGGAAGAAGCTTTCTTT